Listed here are 9 T cell receptor beta chains from one sample, sequenced in a study of PD-1 blockade in classical Hodgkin lymphoma. As to time point: cycle 4 day 1 (C4D1), after about 6 weeks of nivolumab. There was relapse after autologous stem cell transplantation in every patient, and there was variation in brentuximab vedotin exposure. Using immunoSEQ multiplex PCR, the repertoire was profiled, and TCRdb retains in-frame clones only, with some absent. The top ten clones hold about 7.2% of a sample with 20,000 to 25,000 clones, 80% of them seen once. Sequencing was performed on peripheral blood mononuclear cells (PBMCs), taken before the fourth cycle of nivolumab. These receptors all stem from a human donor with classical Hodgkin lymphoma.

The chain has TRBV5-4 and TRBJ2-2, with D possibly being TRBD1 (6 bases). This CDR3 comprises 16 residues. V was pared by 4 bases and J by 6 bases, with 19 bases between. From germline, CDR1 is SGHNT and CDR2 YYREEE (reference sequence). The CDR3 DNA follows: TGTGCCAGCAGCGTGCCAGCACAGGGAAGGGCCGGGGAGCTGTTTTTT. Translating it yields CASSVPAQGRAGELFF.

J is TRBJ2-5 and V is TRBV4-2; tentative D call: TRBD2 (6 bases). V lost 0 bases to trimming and J lost 5 bases, with 10 bases between them. From germline, CDR1 is LGHNA and CDR2 YNFKEQ. CDR3 length equals 14 residues. Written as DNA, the CDR3 is TGTGCCAGCAGCCAAGAGCGGGGCTGGGAGACCCAGTACTTC. Translation: CASSQERGWETQYF.

The gene calls are TRBV15 and TRBJ1-2; the D is unclear. Germline V lookup: CDR1 LNHNV, CDR2 YYDKDF (reference sequence). The CDR3 runs 13 residues. The V end was cut by 3 bases, the J end by 4 bases, with 9 bases between. In DNA form, the CDR3 reads TGTGCCACCAGCAGTCCCAACAGCTATGGCTACACCTTC. Protein sequence: CATSSPNSYGYTF.

The V gene is TRBV7-8, the J gene TRBJ1-2; D is undetermined. V was cut by 1 base and J by 0 bases, with 15 bases left in between. Germline CDR1 SGHVS, CDR2 FQNEAQ. CDR3 length equals 17 residues. The CDR3 sequence: CASSLVLLPSSNYGYTF. The CDR3 DNA reads as TGTGCCAGCAGCTTAGTTCTGCTCCCTAGCTCTAACTATGGCTACACCTTC.

The rearrangement links TRBV5-7 to TRBJ1-1; D is possibly TRBD1 (6 bases). TRBV5-7 is known as an ORF, though its function is uncertain. This CDR3 spans 13 amino acids. V was pared by 5 bases and J by 7 bases, with 15 bases between. The CDR3 loop is CASRHQGRGEAFF. As DNA, the CDR3 is TGTGCCAGCAGGCACCAGGGGAGAGGTGAAGCTTTCTTT.

This clone was detected a few times. The chain carries TRBV19 and TRBJ2-2; 7 bases map to TRBD2. J gave up 6 bases and V 6 bases, and 13 bases lay outside the gene matches. Looked up from germline, CDR1 is LNHDA and CDR2 is SQIVND (reference sequence). The CDR3 is 16 residues long. DNA of the CDR3: TGTGCCAGTAGAGGGTTGGCGGGAGCCATCGCCGGGGAGCTGTTTTTT. This sequence encodes CASRGLAGAIAGELFF. Full variable domain (rest looked up from reference TRBV19 and TRBJ2-2): DGGITQSPKYLFRKEGQNVTLSCEQNLNHDAMYWYRQDPGQGLRLIYYSQIVNDFQKGDIAEGYSVSREKKESFPLTVTSAQKNPTAFYLCASRGLAGAIAGELFFGEGSRLTVL.

The sample holds a few counts of this clone. The gene calls are TRBV28 and TRBJ1-2, with no clear D. The V end lost 4 bases, the J end lost 3 bases, and 6 bases lay between the germline ends. This CDR3 contains 12 residues. Germline V lookup: CDR1 MDHEN, CDR2 SYDVKM. DNA for the CDR3: TGTGCCAGCAGTTCCCAAGACTATGGCTACACCTTC. Encoded protein: CASSSQDYGYTF.

The gene calls are TRBV5-1 and TRBJ2-4, with no clear D. Germline CDR1 reads SGHRS; CDR2 reads YFSETQ. Trimming cost V 0 bases and J 2 bases, with 6 bases left between them. The CDR3 loop spans 14 amino acids. The CDR3 DNA follows: TGCGCCAGCAGCTTGGTATACTCCAAAAACATTCAGTACTTC. It translates to CASSLVYSKNIQYF.

The chain combines TRBV28 with TRBJ2-7; D is possibly TRBD1 (6 bases). V was trimmed by 6 bases and J by 1 base, leaving 16 bases between them. Germline V gene data show CDR1 as MDHEN and CDR2 as SYDVKM. This CDR3 region has 15 residues. The chain's CDR3 is CASSPPQGSSYEQYF. CDR3 coding DNA: TGTGCCAGCAGCCCCCCCCAGGGGTCTTCCTACGAGCAGTACTTC.